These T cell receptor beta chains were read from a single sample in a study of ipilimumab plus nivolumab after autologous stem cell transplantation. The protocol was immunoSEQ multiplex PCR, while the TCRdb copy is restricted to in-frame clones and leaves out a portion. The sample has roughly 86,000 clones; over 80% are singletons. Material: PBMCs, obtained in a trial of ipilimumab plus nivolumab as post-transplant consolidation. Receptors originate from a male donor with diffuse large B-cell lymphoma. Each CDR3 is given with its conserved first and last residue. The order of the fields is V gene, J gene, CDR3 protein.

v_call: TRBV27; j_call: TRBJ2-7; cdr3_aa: CASSPTPYFTYEQYF
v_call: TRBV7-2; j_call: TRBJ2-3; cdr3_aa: CASRASGTSTDTQYF
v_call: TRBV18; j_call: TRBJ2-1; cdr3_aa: CASSTVTSLNEQFF
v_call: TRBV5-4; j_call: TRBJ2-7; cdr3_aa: CASSHGDLLYEQYF
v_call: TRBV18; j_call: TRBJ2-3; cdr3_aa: CASSPRGLGTDTQYF
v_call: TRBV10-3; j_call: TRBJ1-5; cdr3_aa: CAISESMGLNQPQHF
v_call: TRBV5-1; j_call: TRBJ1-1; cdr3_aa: CASSLTGGNTEAFF
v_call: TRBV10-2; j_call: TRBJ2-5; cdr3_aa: CASMRLAGYQETQYF
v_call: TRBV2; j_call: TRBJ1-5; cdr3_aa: CASSTGVGGGNQPQHF
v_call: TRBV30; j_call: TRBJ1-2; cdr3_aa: CAWSVPWGQPISGYTF
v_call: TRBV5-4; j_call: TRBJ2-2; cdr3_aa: CASTPDRVSGELFF
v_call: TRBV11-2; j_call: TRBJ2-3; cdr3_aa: CASSSTTGGDTQYF
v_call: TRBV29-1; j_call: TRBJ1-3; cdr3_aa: CSAGGGSGNTIYF
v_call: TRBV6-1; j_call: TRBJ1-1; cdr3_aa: CASSVRGQGTEAFF
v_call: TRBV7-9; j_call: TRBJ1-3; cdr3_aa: CASSSLSGNTIYF
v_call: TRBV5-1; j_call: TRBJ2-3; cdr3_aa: CAKGGTPLPDTQYF
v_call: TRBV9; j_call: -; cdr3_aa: CASSPSGGSSYEQYF
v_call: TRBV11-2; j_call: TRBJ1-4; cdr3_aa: CASSLGRAHLNEKLFF
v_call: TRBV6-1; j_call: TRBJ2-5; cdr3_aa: CASSVEGGETQYF
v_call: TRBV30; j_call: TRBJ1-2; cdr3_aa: CAWRGGRNYGYTF
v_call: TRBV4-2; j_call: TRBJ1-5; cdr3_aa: CASSQEPWALEQPQHF
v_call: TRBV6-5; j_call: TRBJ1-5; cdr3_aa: CASSSQQGPGPQHF
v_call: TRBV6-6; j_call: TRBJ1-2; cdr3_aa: CASSYSKGFGYTF
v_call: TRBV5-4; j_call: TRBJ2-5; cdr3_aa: CASSFGQGGETQYF
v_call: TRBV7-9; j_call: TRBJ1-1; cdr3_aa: CASSFSGLNTEAFF
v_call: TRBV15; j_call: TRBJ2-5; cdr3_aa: CATSARNVQETQYF
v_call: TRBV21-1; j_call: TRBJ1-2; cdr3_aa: CASSKDWDRHYYGYTF